A single sample gave rise to the 20 T cell receptor beta chains below, sequenced in a study of Graves' ophthalmopathy and Graves' hyperthyroidism. Amplifying from RNA transcripts, the study obtained TCR beta CDR3 regions. An initial RT-PCR round employing HTBI primers preceded a second-round multiplex PCR. Each CDR3 protein is one row after TCRdb ran MiXCR on the multiplex PCR reads. The data show 40,000 or so distinct CDR3 sequences, 50% seen once. The source material was peripheral blood. Every receptor here comes from an adult woman with stable Graves' hyperthyroidism.

The J gene is TRBJ2-7, the V gene TRBV7-9; 9 bases are shared with TRBD2. With 3 bases clipped from V and 5 bases from J, the junction kept 5 bases outside the gene matches. From germline, CDR1 is SEHNR and CDR2 FQNEAQ (reference sequence). CDR3 size: 14 residues. Here the CDR3 reads CASSLSSGKDEQYF. CDR3 coding DNA: TGTGCCAGCAGCTTGTCTAGCGGGAAGGACGAGCAGTACTTC. The whole variable domain, remainder taken from reference TRBV7-9 and TRBJ2-7, is DTGVSQNPRHKITKRGQNVTFRCDPISEHNRLYWYRQTLGQGPEFLTYFQNEAQLEKSRLLSDRFSAERPKGSFSTLEIQRTEQGDSAMYLCASSLSSGKDEQYFGPGTRLTVT.

Many counts were recorded for this clonotype. The chain links TRBV5-5 to TRBJ2-2; D is ambiguous. V lost 1 base to trimming and J lost 6 bases, with 7 bases between them. The CDR3 contains 13 residues. In germline, CDR1 is SGHKS, CDR2 YYEKEE (reference sequence). The CDR3 DNA is TGTGCCAGCAGCTTGATCCTCGCCGGGGAGCTGTTTTTT. Its translation: CASSLILAGELFF.

This clonotype was found many times. The chain carries TRBV5-5 and TRBJ1-5, with 7 bases aligning to TRBD1. The germline CDR1 and CDR2 sequences are SGHKS and YYEKEE (reference sequence). Trimming cost V 1 base and J 2 bases; bases outside gene matches: 3. The CDR3 loop spans 15 amino acids. CDR3 amino acids: CASSLTGDGNQPQHF. The DNA for the CDR3 is TGTGCCAGCAGCTTGACAGGGGATGGCAATCAGCCCCAGCATTTT.

Of note for this clonotype: This CDR3 fails to terminate in the conserved phenylalanine or tryptophan, so it likely reflects a read error. The DNA is omitted, as the CDR3 cannot be located on it reliably, and the CDR3 follows TCRdb's listing. The V and J genes are TRBV7-3 and TRBJ1-2; the table names TRBD1, a call not compared with the DNA. Germline CDR1 reads SGHTA; CDR2 reads FQGTGA. The CDR3 region is 13 residues in length, termini included. The CDR3 here is CASSFDRESGCTL.

Points on this clonotype: Since the CDR3 does not end with the conserved phenylalanine or tryptophan, this likely comes from a read error. The chain carries TRBV10-3 and TRBJ1-5; the D is unclear. Trimming removed 4 bases at V and 8 bases at J, with 12 bases between. The CDR3 is 13 amino acids. Per the germline V gene, CDR1 is ENHRY and CDR2 is SYGVKD. As DNA, the CDR3 is TGTGCCATCAGTGCTTCGACCCGGGAGCCCCAGCATTTA. Translation: CAISASTREPQHL.

The V and J genes are TRBV29-1 and TRBJ2-5; D uncertain. CDR1 and CDR2 (germline): SQVTM, ANQGSEA. The CDR3 is made up of 13 amino acids. Trimming shortened V by 8 bases and J by 5 bases, and 18 bases separated the two germline ends. CDR3 residues: CSTATLTVETQYF. As DNA, the CDR3 is TGCAGCACCGCTACCCTCACCGTGGAGACCCAGTACTTC.

This chain connects TRBV24-1 to TRBJ1-1, with a weak D call TRBD1 (5 bases). The germline V and J ends were trimmed by 9 bases and 8 bases, with 9 bases remaining between them. Germline loops: CDR1 KGHDR, CDR2 SFDVKD. The CDR3 extends over 10 amino acids. The CDR3 loop reads CATWGFEAFF. The CDR3 coding sequence is TGTGCCACCTGGGGCTTCGAAGCTTTCTTT.

This sequence joins TRBV2 and TRBJ2-7; TRBD2 agrees at 15 bases. CDR1 is SNHLY and CDR2 is FYNNEI in the germline V gene. V lost 8 bases, J lost 0 bases, and 8 bases stayed unmatched. The CDR3 has 17 amino acids. The DNA for the CDR3 is TGTGCCAGCTCAGGACTAGCGGGAGGGCTTAGCTCCTACGAGCAGTACTTC. Its translation: CASSGLAGGLSSYEQYF.

The table lists this clonotype with many counts. The CDR3 spells CSVEGDRDRFAEAFF. The CDR3 DNA reads as TGCAGCGTTGAAGGCGATAGAGACAGGTTTGCCGAAGCTTTCTTT. The chain links TRBV29-1 to TRBJ1-1; D is possibly TRBD1 (6 bases). The CDR3 contains 15 residues. Deletions cut 1 base from V and 8 bases from J, with 20 bases between. The germline CDR1 and CDR2 sequences are SQVTM and ANQGSEA.

The chain is built from TRBV29-1 and TRBJ1-2, with 11 bases fitting TRBD1. CDR1 SQVTM and CDR2 ANQGSEA come from the germline V gene. V was clipped by 4 bases and J by 2 bases; unmatched bases: 0. The CDR3 length is 13 residues. The DNA of the CDR3 is TGCAGCGTTGGGACAGGGGGCAACTATGGCTACACCTTC. This sequence encodes CSVGTGGNYGYTF.

With regard to this clonotype: The CDR3 carries no conserved terminal phenylalanine or tryptophan, so it likely arises from a read error. This sequence joins TRBV9 and TRBJ1-2; 8 bases match TRBD1. There are 13 residues in the CDR3. Germline assignment: CDR1 SGDLS and CDR2 YYNGEE. Trimming removed 4 bases from V and 5 bases from J; junction bases left unmatched: 4. The DNA for the CDR3 is TGTGCCAGCAGCACACAGGGGGAGTATGGCTACACCCTC. Amino acids: CASSTQGEYGYTL.

This clonotype was recorded many times. The CDR3 bases are TGCAGTGCTTTCGGGGGTGGGGACACCGGGGAGCTGTTTTTT. This gives the protein CSAFGGGDTGELFF. This rearrangement joins TRBV20-1 to TRBJ2-2; weak D call: TRBD2 (6 bases). Trimming removed 5 bases from V and 3 bases from J, with 13 bases in between. This CDR3 region has 14 residues. The V gene's germline CDR1 is DFQATT and CDR2 SNEGSKA (reference sequence).

This clonotype was recorded many times. The gene calls are TRBV6-2 or TRBV6-3 and TRBJ2-7; D gene ambiguous. V was pared by 11 bases and J by 0 bases, with 17 bases between. Germline V gene lookup returns CDR1 MNHEY and CDR2 SVGEGT. The CDR3 totals 14 residues. In nucleotides, the CDR3 is TGTGCCGCTGCACCTTTTTCTCGCTCCTACGAGCAGTACTTC. Amino acids: CAAAPFSRSYEQYF.

The CDR3: CSVAQPEGDTEAFF. The DNA of the CDR3 is TGCAGCGTTGCCCAACCGGAAGGAGACACTGAAGCTTTCTTT. The chain joins TRBV29-1 to TRBJ1-1; D gene ambiguous. The V end lost 4 bases, the J end lost 3 bases, and 15 bases lay between the germline ends. The CDR3 runs to 14 residues. Germline V gives CDR1 SQVTM, CDR2 ANQGSEA.

This clonotype has a count of ten or more. The rearrangement joins TRBV20-1 to TRBJ1-1; possible D gene TRBD1, 5 bases. The V and J ends lost 6 bases and 8 bases respectively, with 10 bases between them. The V gene's germline CDR1 is DFQATT and CDR2 SNEGSKA (reference sequence). The CDR3 is 10 residues long. CDR3 nucleotides: TGCAGTGCGGAGGGACGGGAAGCTTTCTTT. It yields the protein CSAEGREAFF.

A word on this clonotype: The junction shows a germline mismatch at one end, possibly a read error. The chain recombines TRBV5-1 with TRBJ2-7; 14 bases match TRBD2. The CDR3 consists of 16 residues. Germline V lookup: CDR1 SGHRS, CDR2 YFSETQ. Here the CDR3 reads CASSSGTSGSSYEQYF. The DNA of the CDR3 is TGTGCCAGCAGCTCAGGGACTAGCGGGAGCTCCTACGAGCAGTACTTC.

This clonotype has just a few counts. The chain is built from TRBV20-1 and TRBJ2-1; D uncertain. Deletions cut 0 bases from V and 8 bases from J, with 20 bases between. The CDR3 is 16 amino acids. Germline assignment: CDR1 DFQATT and CDR2 SNEGSKA (reference sequence). This CDR3 is CSARDRKTLPSDEQFF. Here the CDR3 DNA reads TGCAGTGCTAGAGATCGGAAGACATTGCCCTCTGATGAGCAGTTCTTC.

This clonotype showed up many times. The CDR3 sequence is CASSLMGTTNQPQHF. CDR3 DNA sequence: TGTGCCAGCAGCTTAATGGGGACAACCAATCAGCCCCAGCATTTT. The rearrangement links TRBV7-2 to TRBJ1-5; D is perhaps TRBD1 (6 bases). The CDR3 sequence is 15 residues long. Trimming removed 2 bases at V and 3 bases at J, with 11 bases between. CDR1 and CDR2 from the germline V gene are SGHTA and FQGNSA.

This clonotype has a count of ten or more. The chain's CDR3 is CASSYAGQGDSPLHF. The CDR3 DNA follows: TGTGCCAGCAGTTATGCCGGACAGGGAGATTCACCCCTCCACTTT. This chain connects TRBV6-6 to TRBJ1-6; 8 bases are a match to TRBD1. This CDR3 is 15 amino acids long. V shed 3 bases and J 8 bases; nucleotides not matched to a gene: 6. Germline values: CDR1 MNHNY, CDR2 SVGAGI (reference sequence).

The chain couples TRBV6-5 to TRBJ1-2, with TRBD1 matching over 10 bases. In germline, CDR1 is MNHEY, CDR2 SVGAGI. V gave up 5 bases and J gave up 13 bases; unmatched junction bases: 7. CDR3 length: 12 residues. The CDR3 protein is CASSEEGQGFTF. CDR3 coding DNA: TGTGCCAGCAGTGAAGAGGGACAGGGGTTCACCTTC.